Sequencing of this TCR beta chain was carried out in a study of identical twins (dated by TCRdb to the mid-2010s). Concerning the study at large: TCR alpha and beta repertoires from monozygotic twins, unrelated adults of various ages and cord blood were deep-sequenced to test whether fetal clonotypes persist. To rule out contamination, the twin experiments were replicated at different times with different library preparation protocols. Beyond this particular receptor, the publication reports: The excess sharing between twins in beta out-of-frame sequences was weaker because fewer shared sequences reduced the signal-to-noise ratio. Abundant cord blood beta clonotypes had fewer insertions, young adult naive repertoires showed a similar but weaker trend, and memory repertoires showed no such trend. Zero-insertion analyses could be partly confounded by invariant T cells such as MAIT and iNKT, though diverse VJ usage argued against such confounding for most clonotypes. In monozygotic twins, recombination models systematically underestimated out-of-frame TCR alpha sharing, but the models matched the sharing seen between unrelated individuals. Compared with coincidental sharing between unrelated individuals, out-of-frame TCR alpha sequences shared between twins had an excess of sequences with low generation probability. Conclusions relied on cross-sectional statistical analysis, since the same donors could not be followed over many years.

Preparation of the library involved 5' RACE. TCRdb lists the instrument as Illumina HiSeq 2000. A universal primer binding site was added through template switching, and the final cDNA carried a unique molecular identifier so that TCR cDNA molecules could be counted accurately. Specific primers in the conserved constant-segment region were used to synthesize first-strand cDNA for TCR alpha and beta chains. To control for contamination, every cDNA library was double barcoded, receiving both a SMART-Mk sample barcode and Illumina barcodes. TruSeq adapter sequences and Illumina sample barcodes were added in two successive PCR steps. Sequencing of the TCR alpha and beta cDNA libraries was done on the Illumina HiSeq platform using custom primers. As for how the authors treated the data: MiGEC processed the raw reads to extract unique molecular identifiers, while MiXCR was used to determine the CDR3 positions. For each individual, recombination models were inferred using an EM algorithm with the repgenHMM and IGoR tools. Shared clonotypes were analyzed with the tcR package in R, and sharing was normalized by the product of cloneset sizes. Out-of-frame nonproductive sequences were analyzed to study raw recombination free of thymic and clonal selection effects. The raw public data were reprocessed by TCRdb itself: fastp quality trimming at Q25, MiXCR clonotype calling, in-frame beta chains only. Each record represents a unique CDR3 protein, reported with the most common genes and DNA among its rows. TCRdb, not the original authors, processed these V and J calls. Within this sample are around 490,000 distinct CDR3 sequences, with about 16% of them counted one time only. Of the sample, about 0.4% is held by the ten largest clones.

With respect to this clonotype: The specificity of this receptor is unknown. No per-base quality is available; no much larger clone lies one base away.

Counted from cysteine to phenylalanine, this CDR3 has 16 amino acids. The read is trimmed to its CDR3 DNA, 48 bases read in frame from base 1. From the germline V gene, CDR1 is SGHDT and CDR2 is YYEEEE. Deletion took 4 bases off V and 2 bases off J, with a span of 18 bases between the germline ends. Every donor was a healthy Caucasian. Three pairs of female monozygotic twins, all aged roughly 18 to 29 years, were included in the twin cohort. Positive isolation kits from Invitrogen were used to isolate the CD4+ and CD8+ T cell populations. This sample also belongs to another study, concerning yellow fever vaccine responses in identical twins. That second report states: The T cell response to vaccination in identical twins was reported by the authors to appear partly convergent and partly personalized. The study precisely tracked vaccine-responding T cell clones in identical twins.

This receptor was identified in a woman aged 18-29 years in good health. Sequenced input: CD4+ T cells sorted from blood. The sequence joins TRBV5-6 to TRBJ2-5; the D gene remains uncertain. The CDR3 is CASSPRLTEWQETQYF. DNA sequence: TGTGCCAGCAGCCCGAGATTGACTGAGTGGCAAGAGACCCAGTACTTC. With the portions outside the CDR3 filled from the reference TRBV5-6 and TRBJ2-5 genes, the complete variable region becomes DAGVTQSPTHLIKTRGQQVTLRCSPKSGHDTVSWYQQALGQGPQFIFQYYEEEERQRGNFPDRFSGHQFPNYSSELNVNALLLGDSALYLCASSPRLTEWQETQYFGPGTRLLVL.